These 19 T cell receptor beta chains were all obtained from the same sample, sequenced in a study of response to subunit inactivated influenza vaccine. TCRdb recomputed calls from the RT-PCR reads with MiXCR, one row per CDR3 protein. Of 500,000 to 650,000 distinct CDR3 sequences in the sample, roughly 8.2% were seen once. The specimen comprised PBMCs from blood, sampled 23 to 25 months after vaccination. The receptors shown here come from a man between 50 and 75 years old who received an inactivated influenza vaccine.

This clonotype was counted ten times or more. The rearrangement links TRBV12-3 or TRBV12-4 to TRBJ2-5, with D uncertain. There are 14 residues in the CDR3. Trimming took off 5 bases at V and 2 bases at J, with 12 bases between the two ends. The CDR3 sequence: CASSPNWNQETQYF. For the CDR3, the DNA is TGTGCCAGCAGTCCTAACTGGAATCAAGAGACCCAGTACTTC.

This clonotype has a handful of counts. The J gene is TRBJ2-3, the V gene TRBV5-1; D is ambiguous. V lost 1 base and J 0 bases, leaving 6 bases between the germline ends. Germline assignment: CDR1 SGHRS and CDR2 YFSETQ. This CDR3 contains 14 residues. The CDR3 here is CASSLRSSTDTQYF. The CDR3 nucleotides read TGCGCCAGCAGCTTGAGGTCGAGCACAGATACGCAGTATTTT.

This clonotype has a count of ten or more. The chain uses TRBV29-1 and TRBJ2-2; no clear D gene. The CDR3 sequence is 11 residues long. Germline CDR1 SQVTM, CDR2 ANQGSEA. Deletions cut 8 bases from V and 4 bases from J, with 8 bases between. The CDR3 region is CSFSSTGELFF. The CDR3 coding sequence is TGCAGCTTCTCAAGCACCGGGGAGCTGTTTTTT.

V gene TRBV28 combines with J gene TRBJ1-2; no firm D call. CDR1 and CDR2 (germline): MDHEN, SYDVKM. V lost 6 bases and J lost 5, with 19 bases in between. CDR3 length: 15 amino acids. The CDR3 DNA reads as TGTGCCAGCAGCCCCTTGGGGAGGGATGGGTATGGCTACACCTTC. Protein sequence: CASSPLGRDGYGYTF.

CDR3 amino acids: CSAKDAEQYF. In DNA form, the CDR3 reads TGCAGTGCGAAAGACGCGGAGCAGTACTTC. This chain connects TRBV20-1 to TRBJ2-7; no reliable D call. Germline CDR1 DFQATT, CDR2 SNEGSKA (reference sequence). The V end was cut by 6 bases, the J end by 7 bases, with 10 bases between. The CDR3 runs 10 residues.

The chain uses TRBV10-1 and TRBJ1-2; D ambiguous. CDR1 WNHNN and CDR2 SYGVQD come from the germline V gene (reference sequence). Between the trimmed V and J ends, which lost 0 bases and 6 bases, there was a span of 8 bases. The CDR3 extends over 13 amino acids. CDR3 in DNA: TGCGCCAGCAGTGAGTCGAATGGAAATGGCTACACCTTC. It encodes CASSESNGNGYTF.

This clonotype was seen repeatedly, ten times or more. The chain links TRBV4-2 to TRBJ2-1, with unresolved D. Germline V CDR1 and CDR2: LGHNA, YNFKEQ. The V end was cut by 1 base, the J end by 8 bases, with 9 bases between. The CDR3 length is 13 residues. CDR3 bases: TGTGCCAGCAGCCAAGGAATGGCGGATGAGCAGTTCTTC. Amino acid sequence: CASSQGMADEQFF.

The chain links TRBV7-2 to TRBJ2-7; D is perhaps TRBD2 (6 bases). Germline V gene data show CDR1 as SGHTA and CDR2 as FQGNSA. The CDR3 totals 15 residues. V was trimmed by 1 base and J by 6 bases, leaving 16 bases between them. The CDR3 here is CASSLGSGWIREQYF. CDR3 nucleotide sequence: TGTGCCAGCAGCTTAGGGAGCGGGTGGATTCGCGAGCAGTACTTC.

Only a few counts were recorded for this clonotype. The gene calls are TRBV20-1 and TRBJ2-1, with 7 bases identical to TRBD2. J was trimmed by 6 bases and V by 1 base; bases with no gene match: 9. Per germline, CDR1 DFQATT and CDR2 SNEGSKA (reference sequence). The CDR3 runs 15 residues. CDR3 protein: CSARVTGGTFNEQFF. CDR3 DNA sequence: TGCAGTGCTAGAGTAACGGGAGGTACCTTCAATGAGCAGTTCTTC.

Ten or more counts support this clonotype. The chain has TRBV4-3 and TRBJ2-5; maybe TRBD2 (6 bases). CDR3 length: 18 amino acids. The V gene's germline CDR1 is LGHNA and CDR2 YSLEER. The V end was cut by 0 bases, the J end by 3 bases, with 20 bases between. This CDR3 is CASSQENGPGTEKETQYF. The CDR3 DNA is TGCGCCAGCAGCCAAGAGAACGGACCCGGGACTGAAAAAGAGACCCAGTACTTC.

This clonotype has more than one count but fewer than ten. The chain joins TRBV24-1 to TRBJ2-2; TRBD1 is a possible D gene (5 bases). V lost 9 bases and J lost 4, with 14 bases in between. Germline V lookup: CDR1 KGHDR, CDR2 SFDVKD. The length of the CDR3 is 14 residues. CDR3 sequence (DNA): TGTGCCACCGAAAACAGGATGGGCACCGGGGAGCTGTTTTTT. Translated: CATENRMGTGELFF.

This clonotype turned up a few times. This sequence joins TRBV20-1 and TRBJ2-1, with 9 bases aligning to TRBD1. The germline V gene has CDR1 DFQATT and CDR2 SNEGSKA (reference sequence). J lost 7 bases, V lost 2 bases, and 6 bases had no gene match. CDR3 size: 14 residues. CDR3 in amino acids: CSARPGQGLNEQFF. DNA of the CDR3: TGCAGTGCTAGACCGGGACAGGGATTGAATGAGCAGTTCTTC.

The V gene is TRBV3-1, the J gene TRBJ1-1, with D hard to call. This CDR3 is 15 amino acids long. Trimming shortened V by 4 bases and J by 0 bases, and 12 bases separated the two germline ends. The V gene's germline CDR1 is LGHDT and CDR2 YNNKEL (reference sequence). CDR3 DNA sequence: TGTGCCAGCAGCCCCTCCGGGAAAGTGAACACTGAAGCTTTCTTT. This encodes CASSPSGKVNTEAFF.

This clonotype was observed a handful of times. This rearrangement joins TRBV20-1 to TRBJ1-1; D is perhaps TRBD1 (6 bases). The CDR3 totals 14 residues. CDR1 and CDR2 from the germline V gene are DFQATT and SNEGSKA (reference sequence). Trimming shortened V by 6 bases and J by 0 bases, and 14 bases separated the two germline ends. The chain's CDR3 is CSAIEGGMNTEAFF. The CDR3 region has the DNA TGCAGTGCCATAGAGGGGGGGATGAACACTGAAGCTTTCTTT.

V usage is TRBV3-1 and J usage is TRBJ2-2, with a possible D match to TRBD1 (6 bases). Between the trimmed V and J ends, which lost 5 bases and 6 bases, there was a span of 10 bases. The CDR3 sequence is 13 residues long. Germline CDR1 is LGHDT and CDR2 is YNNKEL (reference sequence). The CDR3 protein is CASSYTGPGELFF. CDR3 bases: TGTGCCAGCAGCTATACAGGGCCCGGGGAGCTGTTTTTT. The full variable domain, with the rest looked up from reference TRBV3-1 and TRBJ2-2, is DTAVSQTPKYLVTQMGNDKSIKCEQNLGHDTMYWYKQDSKKFLKIMFSYNNKELIINETVPNRFSPKSPDKAHLNLHINSLELGDSAVYFCASSYTGPGELFFGEGSRLTVL.

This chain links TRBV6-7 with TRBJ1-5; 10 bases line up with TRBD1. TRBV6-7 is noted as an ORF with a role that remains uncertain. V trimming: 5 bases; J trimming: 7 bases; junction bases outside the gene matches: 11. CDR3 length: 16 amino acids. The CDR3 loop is CASSPGQGPMAQPQHF. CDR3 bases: TGTGCCAGCAGTCCGGGACAGGGGCCGATGGCCCAGCCCCAGCATTTT.

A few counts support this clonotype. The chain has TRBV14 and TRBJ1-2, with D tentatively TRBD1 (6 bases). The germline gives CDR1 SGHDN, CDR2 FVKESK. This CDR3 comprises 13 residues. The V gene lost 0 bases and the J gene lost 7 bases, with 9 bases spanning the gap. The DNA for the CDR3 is TGTGCCAGCAGCCAAGAGGGGGCCGGTGGCTACACCTTC. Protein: CASSQEGAGGYTF.

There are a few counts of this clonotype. CDR3 protein: CASSSGGYRSTGELFF. CDR3 DNA: TGTGCCAGCAGTTCAGGGGGCTATAGGAGCACCGGGGAGCTGTTTTTT. This chain uses TRBV12-3 or TRBV12-4 with TRBJ2-2; 8 bases line up with TRBD1. The CDR3 totals 16 residues. The V and J ends lost 4 bases and 4 bases, in that order; junction bases with no gene match: 8.

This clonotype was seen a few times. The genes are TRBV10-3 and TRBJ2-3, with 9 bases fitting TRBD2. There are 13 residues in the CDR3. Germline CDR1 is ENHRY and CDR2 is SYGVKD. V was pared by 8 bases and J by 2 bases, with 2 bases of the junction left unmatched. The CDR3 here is CAIAGGVTDTQYF. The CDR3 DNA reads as TGTGCCATCGCGGGAGGGGTCACAGATACGCAGTATTTT.